These 23 T cell receptor beta chains originate from one sample sequenced in a study of blood T cells in healthy people across ages. For the second PCR, which ran for about 6 to 11 cycles, a sample-barcoded 5' primer and a J-beta primer mix were used. TCRdb re-called the 5' RACE reads with MiXCR, one entry per CDR3 protein. This table has about 1.6 million distinct CDR3 sequences, about 35% appearing once. Sample: blood. The source of these receptors is a woman younger than 45 in good health.

The V gene is TRBV6-5, the J gene TRBJ2-7; 12 bases map to TRBD1. Unmatched junction bases numbered 10, after V lost 7 bases and J lost 3 bases. Germline V gene sequence: CDR1 MNHEY, CDR2 SVGAGI. This CDR3 is 16 amino acids long. The CDR3 DNA is TGTGCCAGCAAAACACTCGGGACAGGGGGCATCTACGAGCAGTACTTC. This gives the protein CASKTLGTGGIYEQYF.

V usage is TRBV27 and J usage is TRBJ2-1; 8 nucleotides align to TRBD2. Per the germline V gene, CDR1 is MNHEY and CDR2 is SMNVEV (reference sequence). This CDR3 is 13 amino acids long. The ends lost 6 bases at V and 8 bases at J; junction bases unmatched: 6. The CDR3 DNA is TGTGCCAGCAGCATAGCGGGACCCTATGAGCAGTTCTTC. Amino acids: CASSIAGPYEQFF.

This clonotype occurred a few times. J is TRBJ2-3 and V is TRBV5-1; unclear D gene. Trimming stripped 2 bases from V and 0 bases from J, with 13 bases between. There are 16 residues in the CDR3. Looked up from germline, CDR1 is SGHRS and CDR2 is YFSETQ. This CDR3 is CASSLGNTPSTDTQYF. As DNA, the CDR3 is TGCGCCAGCAGCTTAGGCAACACTCCTAGCACAGATACGCAGTATTTT. Combining the CDR3 with reference TRBV5-1 and TRBJ2-3 gives the whole variable domain KAGVTQTPRYLIKTRGQQVTLSCSPISGHRSVSWYQQTPGQGLQFLFEYFSETQRNKGNFPGRFSGRQFSNSRSEMNVSTLELGDSALYLCASSLGNTPSTDTQYFGPGTRLTVL.

This clonotype appeared a few times. The gene calls are TRBV12-3 or TRBV12-4 and TRBJ1-6, with D perhaps TRBD1 (6 bases). The CDR3 is 15 residues long. Trimming shortened V by 3 bases and J by 6 bases, and 12 bases separated the two germline ends. In DNA form, the CDR3 reads TGTGCCAGCAGTTTGGGTGGAGGGGGTAATTCACCCCTCCACTTT. Encoded protein: CASSLGGGGNSPLHF.

J is TRBJ2-3 and V is TRBV12-3 or TRBV12-4; D is unresolved. The V and J ends lost 7 bases and 0 bases respectively, with 14 bases between them. The CDR3 sequence is 15 residues long. CDR3 residues: CASTLDGTSTDTQYF. For the CDR3, the DNA is TGTGCCAGCACTTTGGACGGTACTAGCACAGATACGCAGTATTTT.

This clonotype showed up many times. J is TRBJ2-1 and V is TRBV3-1; D is undetermined. The CDR3 runs 14 residues. V lost 4 bases, J lost 3 bases, and 10 bases lay in between. Germline lookup yields CDR1 LGHDT and CDR2 YNNKEL (reference sequence). The CDR3 reads CASSPQTDYNEQFF. The CDR3 DNA sequence: TGTGCCAGCAGCCCGCAGACCGACTACAATGAGCAGTTCTTC.

V and J are TRBV7-9 and TRBJ2-7; D is unclear. CDR3 size: 14 residues. Germline loops: CDR1 SEHNR, CDR2 FQNEAQ (reference sequence). V shed 1 base and J shed 3 bases, with 10 bases lying between them. The CDR3 DNA follows: TGTGCCAGCAGCTTAGTGTTCCATAACTACGAGCAGTACTTC. This codes for CASSLVFHNYEQYF. The whole variable domain, remainder taken from reference TRBV7-9 and TRBJ2-7, is DTGVSQNPRHKITKRGQNVTFRCDPISEHNRLYWYRQTLGQGPEFLTYFQNEAQLEKSRLLSDRFSAERPKGSFSTLEIQRTEQGDSAMYLCASSLVFHNYEQYFGPGTRLTVT.

This clonotype was recorded at least ten times. This chain joins TRBV6-2 or TRBV6-3 and TRBJ2-7; perhaps D is TRBD1 or TRBD2 (5 bases each). The germline CDR1 and CDR2 sequences are MNHEY and SVGEGT. The CDR3 has 15 residues. Trimming cost V 6 bases and J 0 bases, with 15 bases left between them. CDR3 coding DNA: TGTGCCAGCAGCTACACGGGACGTTACTCCTACGAGCAGTACTTC. Its translation is CASSYTGRYSYEQYF.

Remarks on this clonotype: Germline and junction disagree at one end, which may indicate a read error. V gene TRBV5-1 combines with J gene TRBJ2-1, with 7 bases matching TRBD1. Germline-derived CDR1 and CDR2 are SGHRS and YFSETQ. This CDR3 comprises 15 residues. CDR3 amino acids: CTSSTGQSSYNEQFF. In DNA, the CDR3 is TGCACCAGCAGCACGGGACAGAGCTCCTACAATGAGCAGTTCTTC.

This clonotype was detected only a few times. V is TRBV30 and J is TRBJ2-3; TRBD1 matches 8 bases. Germline V lookup: CDR1 GTSNPN, CDR2 SVGIG (reference sequence). V lost 8 bases, J lost 4 bases, and 5 bases stayed unmatched. The CDR3 sequence is 12 residues long. The CDR3 region has the DNA TGTGCCCGGGACAGGACCTCAGATACGCAGTATTTT. The encoded protein is CARDRTSDTQYF.

The gene calls are TRBV20-1 and TRBJ2-7; TRBD2 agrees at 7 bases. This CDR3 spans 12 amino acids. Looked up from germline, CDR1 is DFQATT and CDR2 is SNEGSKA (reference sequence). The DNA of the CDR3 is TGCAGGGCTTTTGTCCCGGGGGGCGAGCAGTACTTC. Its protein is CRAFVPGGEQYF.

This clonotype occurred a few times. V usage is TRBV6-1 and J usage is TRBJ2-7, with 8 bases lining up with TRBD2. CDR1 MNHNS and CDR2 SASEGT come from the germline V gene. The CDR3 extends over 16 amino acids. J was trimmed by 9 bases and V by 1 base; bases with no gene match: 14. The CDR3 loop reads CASSEGDFQREIRQYF. CDR3 DNA sequence: TGTGCCAGCAGTGAAGGGGACTTCCAGCGGGAGATTCGGCAGTACTTC.

This clonotype was counted only a few times. The CDR3 coding sequence is TGTGCCAGCAGCCAAAAAACTCTGGGTCTGACCTACAATGAGCAGTTCTTC. This sequence encodes CASSQKTLGLTYNEQFF. The chain recombines TRBV3-1 with TRBJ2-1; D unresolved. The CDR3 is 17 amino acids. Per germline, CDR1 LGHDT and CDR2 YNNKEL (reference sequence). Between the trimmed V and J ends, which lost 2 bases and 2 bases, there was a span of 16 bases.

The chain links TRBV28 to TRBJ2-3, with 10 bases that match TRBD1. The CDR3 has 16 residues. Germline V lookup: CDR1 MDHEN, CDR2 SYDVKM. Unmatched junction bases numbered 3, after V lost 3 bases and J lost 0 bases. The CDR3 reads CASSLTGGYSTDTQYF. CDR3 DNA sequence: TGTGCCAGCAGTTTGACAGGGGGCTATAGCACAGATACGCAGTATTTT.

Remarks on this clonotype: The junction and the germline gene differ at one end; a read error may be behind it. The rearrangement joins TRBV7-9 to TRBJ1-1; D remains ambiguous. CDR3 size: 10 residues. Germline CDR1 and CDR2: SEHNR and FQNEAQ (reference sequence). CDR3 nucleotides: TGTGCCGGCAGCCGAGTTGAAGCTTTCTTT. Its protein product is CAGSRVEAFF.

The table lists this clonotype with a few counts. The chain joins TRBV29-1 to TRBJ2-3, with a weak D call TRBD1 (6 bases). Germline V gene lookup returns CDR1 SQVTM and CDR2 ANQGSEA. V gave up 3 bases and J gave up 6 bases, with 19 bases separating them. This CDR3 has 15 amino acids. The CDR3 DNA reads TGCAGCGTTGATAGGGGGAGCTACCCGCGCGATACGCAGTATTTT. Its translation: CSVDRGSYPRDTQYF.

This clonotype was seen a few times. J is TRBJ1-5 and V is TRBV15; 7 bases align to TRBD1. The CDR3 is 16 amino acids. Germline loops: CDR1 LNHNV, CDR2 YYDKDF (reference sequence). V was pared by 0 bases and J by 4 bases, with 6 bases of the junction left unmatched. In DNA, the CDR3 is TGTGCCACCAGCAGAGAACCGGGACAGAGAAATCAGCCCCAGCATTTT. It specifies CATSREPGQRNQPQHF. Variable domain in full (rest from reference TRBV15 and TRBJ1-5): DAMVIQNPRYQVTQFGKPVTLSCSQTLNHNVMYWYQQKSSQAPKLLFHYYDKDFNNEADTPDNFQSRRPNTSFCFLDIRSPGLGDTAMYLCATSREPGQRNQPQHFGDGTRLSIL.

V usage is TRBV28 and J usage is TRBJ2-7; TRBD2 agrees at 9 bases. From germline, CDR1 is MDHEN and CDR2 SYDVKM. The V gene end was trimmed by 6 bases and the J gene end by 1 base; junction bases not matched to a gene: 4. The CDR3 totals 14 residues. This CDR3 reads CASRKLAGSYEQYF. DNA for the CDR3: TGTGCCAGCAGGAAGCTAGCGGGGTCCTACGAGCAGTACTTC.

This clonotype turned up a few times. The chain links TRBV12-3 or TRBV12-4 to TRBJ1-1; 7 bases align to TRBD1. Trimming removed 0 bases from V and 3 bases from J; junction bases left unmatched: 7. This CDR3 has 16 residues. The CDR3 protein is CASSLAPGGGYTEAFF. In nucleotides, the CDR3 is TGTGCCAGCAGTTTAGCCCCAGGGGGTGGTTACACTGAAGCTTTCTTT.

This clonotype was seen a few times. The V and J genes are TRBV27 and TRBJ2-1; 8 bases line up with TRBD2. This CDR3 has 19 residues. V was pared by 2 bases and J by 7 bases, with 19 bases of the junction left unmatched. CDR1 and CDR2 (germline): MNHEY, SMNVEV (reference sequence). CDR3 region: CASSLRLDPGTRVGNEQFF. CDR3 nucleotides: TGTGCCAGCAGTTTAAGGTTGGATCCCGGGACTAGAGTGGGGAATGAGCAGTTCTTC.

The rearrangement joins TRBV29-1 to TRBJ1-1; D gene ambiguous. Trimming cost V 4 bases and J 4 bases, with 13 bases left between them. Germline V lookup: CDR1 SQVTM, CDR2 ANQGSEA. CDR3 length equals 13 residues. In nucleotides, the CDR3 is TGCAGCGTTGCCATCCAGGTGAGCACTGAAGCTTTCTTT. Amino acid sequence: CSVAIQVSTEAFF.

The table lists this clonotype with a few counts. The chain combines TRBV20-1 with TRBJ1-5, with D unclear. V shed 2 bases and J shed 0 bases, with 11 bases lying between them. The CDR3 is 15 amino acids. Germline V lookup: CDR1 DFQATT, CDR2 SNEGSKA (reference sequence). CDR3 loop: CSARLVDNSNQPQHF. DNA of the CDR3: TGCAGTGCTAGATTGGTTGACAATAGCAATCAGCCCCAGCATTTT.

V gene TRBV20-1 combines with J gene TRBJ2-4, with D perhaps matching TRBD2 (7 bases). CDR1 and CDR2 from the germline V gene are DFQATT and SNEGSKA (reference sequence). This CDR3 comprises 16 residues. Trimming pared 3 bases from V and 2 bases from J, leaving 17 bases between. The CDR3 DNA reads as TGCAGTGCTAGGGGTGGTAGGGGGGGTTCCAAAAACATTCAGTACTTC. Translation gives CSARGGRGGSKNIQYF.